A selection of T cell receptor beta chains follows, all from one sample in a study of shared clonotypes between healthy human individuals. Assay: immunoSEQ multiplex PCR; the TCRdb copy retains only in-frame clones and omits some. The sample shows around 990,000 clones, 70% to 80% of them seen only once. Sequencing was performed on memory CD4+ T cells from PBMCs. The source of these receptors is a man younger than 30 in good health. Some clones in this sample may be carry-over from other donors' samples. The CDR3 runs from the conserved cysteine through the conserved F or W. The D gene is left open where the match is weak. Not all rows give a size; the values are once, few, many and, for expanded clones, a class.

j_gene	v_gene	abundance	d_gene	CDR3nt	CDR3aa
TRBJ2-7	TRBV5-1	few	-	TGCGCCAGCAGCCCCCACTACAGGGTTGAGTACGAGCAGTACTTC	CASSPHYRVEYEQYF
TRBJ1-1	TRBV6-1	few	-	TGTGCCAGCAGTGAGGACTACACTGAAGCTTTCTTT	CASSEDYTEAFF
TRBJ2-1	TRBV7-6	-	TRBD2	TGTGCCAGCAGCTCCCTAGCGGCGGAAGGTGTGGAGCAGTTCTTC	CASSSLAAEGVEQFF
TRBJ2-5	TRBV2	-	TRBD2	TGTGCCAGCACTGACGTGGGGGGGGAGACCCAGTACTTC	CASTDVGGETQYF
TRBJ1-1	TRBV30	-	-	TGTGCCTGGACAGGCGGAGCCGAAGCTTTCTTT	CAWTGGAEAFF
TRBJ2-7	TRBV28	-	-	TGTGCCAGCAGTTTCGCCAGGAACGAGCAGTACTTC	CASSFARNEQYF
TRBJ2-2	TRBV29-1	-	TRBD2	TGCAGCGTTGACGTCGGGGGGAATAGGCAGGAGCTGTTTTTT	CSVDVGGNRQELFF
TRBJ1-1	TRBV9	many	-	TGTGCCAGCAGCGTAGACTGGGAACCCACTGAAGCTTTCTTT	CASSVDWEPTEAFF
TRBJ2-6	TRBV5-8	few	-	TGTGCCAGCAGCTTGCATCGGGCTGGGGCCAACGTCCTGACTTTC	CASSLHRAGANVLTF
TRBJ2-7	TRBV7-2	few	-	TGTGCCAGCACCGGGGGTGCCTACGAGCAGTACTTC	CASTGGAYEQYF
TRBJ2-1	TRBV5-1	-	TRBD2	TGCGCCAGCAGCTGGGGACTAGCGGGAGGAAATGAGCAGTTCTTC	CASSWGLAGGNEQFF
TRBJ1-1	TRBV6-4	-	-	TGTGCCAGCAGTATGTCGGTGAACACTGAAGCTTTCTTT	CASSMSVNTEAFF
TRBJ2-3	TRBV6-4	-	-	TGTGCCAGCAGTGATCGGCCTAGCCCTAGCACAGATACGCAGTATTTT	CASSDRPSPSTDTQYF
TRBJ2-1	TRBV11-2	-	TRBD2	TGTGCCAGCAGCCCTGTCAACGCGGGGGGGATAGCGGTTGAGCAGTTCTTC	CASSPVNAGGIAVEQFF
TRBJ2-1	TRBV7-3	once	TRBD2	TGTGCCAGCAGCCAGATGTTGCGGGGAGGGAATGAGCAGTTCTTC	CASSQMLRGGNEQFF
TRBJ2-1	TRBV5-1	once	TRBD2	TGCGCCAGCAGCTTGGCAACCGGGCGGGAGCATGAGCAGTTCTTC	CASSLATGREHEQFF
TRBJ2-7	TRBV28	once	-	TGTGCCAGCAGTTTCCGACTAGGTGGAAACTCCTACGAGCAGTACTTC	CASSFRLGGNSYEQYF
TRBJ2-3	TRBV2	-	-	TGTGCCAGCGGCAGGACTCATCTCGAGGGGGATACGCAGTATTTT	CASGRTHLEGDTQYF
TRBJ2-1	TRBV30	once	TRBD2	TGTGCCTGGAAAGGACTAGCGTCCTACAATGAGCAGTTCTTC	CAWKGLASYNEQFF
TRBJ2-4	TRBV28	once	-	TGTGCCAGCAGTATCCCAGCAGGTCAGAAAGCCAAAAACATTCAGTACTTC	CASSIPAGQKAKNIQYF
TRBJ1-5	TRBV29-1	-	-	TGCAGCGCCCTACTGGGAAGGGGGGGAATTTATAGCAATCAGCCCCAGCATTTT	CSALLGRGGIYSNQPQHF
TRBJ2-3	TRBV27	-	-	TGTGCCAGCAGCCCCAGGACTACCACGGGCACAGATACGCAGTATTTT	CASSPRTTTGTDTQYF
TRBJ2-5	TRBV27	-	-	TGTGCCAGCAGTTCGGCGGCGGGGGAGACCCAGTACTTC	CASSSAAGETQYF
TRBJ2-2	TRBV5-1	-	-	TGCGCCAGCAGCTTGGTCTCAGGGGCTTCGAACACCGGGGAGCTGTTTTTT	CASSLVSGASNTGELFF
TRBJ1-4	TRBV7-6	-	-	TGTGCCAGCAGCCCCCGGTTGGGAGAAAAACTGTTTTTT	CASSPRLGEKLFF
TRBJ2-1	TRBV7-2	few	TRBD2	TGTGCCAGCAGCTATACTAGCGGGAGGGCCCGTGAGTTCTTC	CASSYTSGRAREFF
TRBJ2-3	TRBV10-1	once	TRBD2	TGCGCCAGCAGGGTCCCGGGACTAGCGCCCCATCAGGCAGATACGCAGTATTTT	CASRVPGLAPHQADTQYF
TRBJ2-1	TRBV18	-	TRBD1	TGTGCCAGCTCACCCCCGACAGGGCGGTACAATGAGCAGTTCTTC	CASSPPTGRYNEQFF
TRBJ1-4	TRBV28	-	-	TGTGCCAGCAGCTCCCTTGCGGAGCGGGCCATTAATGAAAAACTGTTTTTT	CASSSLAERAINEKLFF
TRBJ2-1	TRBV7-2	once	TRBD2	TGTGCCAGCAGCTTAGCGGGGACTAGCGGACAGAGCTCCTACAATGAGCAGTTCTTC	CASSLAGTSGQSSYNEQFF
TRBJ1-4	TRBV7-2	-	-	TGTGCCAGCAGCTCCACAAGGGGAGGCCCTAGTGAAAAACTGTTTTTT	CASSSTRGGPSEKLFF
TRBJ1-1	TRBV7-2	-	-	TGTGCCAGCTCCATCCTAGCTCCCATGAACACTGAAGCTTTCTTT	CASSILAPMNTEAFF
TRBJ2-3	TRBV7-6	few	-	TGTGCCGGCAGCCCCCTCCGCGGAGATACGCAGTATTTT	CAGSPLRGDTQYF
TRBJ2-5	TRBV11-1	-	TRBD1	TGTGCCAGCAGCACGGGACAGGTTAAGCTGGAGACCCAGTACTTC	CASSTGQVKLETQYF
TRBJ2-5	TRBV7-9	-	-	TGTGCCAGCAGTCAGCCCTATGGGGAGCAGTACTTC	CASSQPYGEQYF
TRBJ1-2	TRBV29-1	-	-	TGCAGCGTTGAAGAGGAGGGTAAGGATGGCTACACCTTC	CSVEEEGKDGYTF
TRBJ2-5	TRBV7-9	-	-	TGTGCCAGCAGCCCCCAGGGTGGGGAAGAGACCCAGTACTTC	CASSPQGGEETQYF
TRBJ2-3	TRBV5-1	-	TRBD2	TGCGCCAGCAGCTGGGGGTTGCGTGTCAAAGCGGGAGTTCCCTCTAGCACAGATACGCAGTATTTT	CASSWGLRVKAGVPSSTDTQYF
TRBJ2-7	TRBV7-9	-	-	TGTGCCAGCAGCTTAAGCGGTTACGAGCAGTACTTC	CASSLSGYEQYF
TRBJ2-2	TRBV6-5	-	-	TGTGCCAGCAGCCCCGGTGTTGCGGTAAGCGGAGAGCTGTTTTTT	CASSPGVAVSGELFF
TRBJ2-7	TRBV28	-	-	TGTGCCAGCAAATCAGGACTATTATCCGAGCAGTACTTC	CASKSGLLSEQYF
TRBJ2-1	TRBV28	-	TRBD1	TGTGCCAGCAGTTTAGGGGGGACAGGAAACAATGAGCAGTTCTTC	CASSLGGTGNNEQFF
TRBJ1-5	TRBV5-6	few	-	TGTGCCAGCAGCTCCCCCGGCGTAGGAGGGGCCCAGCATTTT	CASSSPGVGGAQHF
TRBJ2-2	TRBV30	-	-	TGTGCCTGGAGTACAGGGGGGGCCGGGGAGCTGTTTTTT	CAWSTGGAGELFF
TRBJ1-5	TRBV28	-	-	TGTGCCAGCAGTTTGTTCCGGGGCAATCAGCCCCAGCATTTT	CASSLFRGNQPQHF
TRBJ2-5	TRBV7-4	-	-	TGTGCCAGCAGCTCCGTAGCACCGGGACCCGAAGAGACCCAGTACTTC	CASSSVAPGPEETQYF
TRBJ2-4	TRBV19	-	TRBD1	TGTGCCAGTAGAAACTACAGGGGGGAAAACATTCAGTACTTC	CASRNYRGENIQYF
TRBJ2-1	TRBV5-4	-	-	TGTGCCAGCAGCTTGTTTGGTGCGGGCAGGGGCCCCTACAATGAGCAGTTCTTC	CASSLFGAGRGPYNEQFF
TRBJ2-3	TRBV4-1	-	TRBD2	TGCGCCAGCAGCCAAGAAGCGGGAGTTACAGATACGCAGTATTTT	CASSQEAGVTDTQYF
TRBJ1-4	TRBV2	-	TRBD1	TGTGCCAGCAGAAGGGACAGGGGGCTAGTAGGCGAAAAACTGTTTTTT	CASRRDRGLVGEKLFF
TRBJ1-5	TRBV28	-	TRBD1	TGTGCCAGCAGTCCCGACAGGGGAGGGGGCAATCAGCCCCAGCATTTT	CASSPDRGGGNQPQHF